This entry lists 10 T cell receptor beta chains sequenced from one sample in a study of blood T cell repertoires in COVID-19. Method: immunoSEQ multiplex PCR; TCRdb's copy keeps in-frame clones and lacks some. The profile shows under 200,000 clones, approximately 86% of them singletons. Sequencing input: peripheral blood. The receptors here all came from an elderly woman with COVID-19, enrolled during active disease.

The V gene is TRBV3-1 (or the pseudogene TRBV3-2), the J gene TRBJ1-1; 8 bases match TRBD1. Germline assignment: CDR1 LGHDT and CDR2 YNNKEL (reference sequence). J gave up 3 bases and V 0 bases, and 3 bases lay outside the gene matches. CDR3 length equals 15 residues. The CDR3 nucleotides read TGTGCCAGCAGCCAAGATATGGACAGGGACACTGAAGCTTTCTTT. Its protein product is CASSQDMDRDTEAFF.

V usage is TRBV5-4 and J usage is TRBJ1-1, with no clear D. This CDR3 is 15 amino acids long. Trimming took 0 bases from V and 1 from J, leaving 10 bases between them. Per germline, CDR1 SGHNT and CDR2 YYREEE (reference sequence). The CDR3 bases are TGTGCCAGCAGCTTGGCGAAGGAGGGGAACACTGAAGCTTTCTTT. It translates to CASSLAKEGNTEAFF. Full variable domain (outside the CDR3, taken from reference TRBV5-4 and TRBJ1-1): ETGVTQSPTHLIKTRGQQVTLRCSSQSGHNTVSWYQQALGQGPQFIFQYYREEENGRGNFPPRFSGLQFPNYSSELNVNALELDDSALYLCASSLAKEGNTEAFFGQGTRLTVV.

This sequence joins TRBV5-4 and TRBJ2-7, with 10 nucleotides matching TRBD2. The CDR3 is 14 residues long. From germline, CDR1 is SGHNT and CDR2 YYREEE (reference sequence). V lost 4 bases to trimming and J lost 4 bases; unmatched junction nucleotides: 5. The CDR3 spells CASSPSGRGYEQYF. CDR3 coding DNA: TGTGCCAGCAGCCCCAGCGGGAGGGGGTACGAGCAGTACTTC.

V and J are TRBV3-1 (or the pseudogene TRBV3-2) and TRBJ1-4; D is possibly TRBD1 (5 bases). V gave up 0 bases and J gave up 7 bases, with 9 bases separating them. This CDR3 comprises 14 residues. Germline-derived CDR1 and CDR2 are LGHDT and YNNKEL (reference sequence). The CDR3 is CASSQDLGGEKLFF. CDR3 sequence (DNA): TGTGCCAGCAGCCAAGATTTGGGGGGTGAAAAACTGTTTTTT.

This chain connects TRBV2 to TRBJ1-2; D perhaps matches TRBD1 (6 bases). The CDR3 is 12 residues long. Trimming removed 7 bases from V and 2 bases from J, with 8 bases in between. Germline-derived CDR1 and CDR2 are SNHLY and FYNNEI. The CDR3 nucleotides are TGTGCCAGCACAGGGGACAACTATGGCTACACCTTC. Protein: CASTGDNYGYTF.

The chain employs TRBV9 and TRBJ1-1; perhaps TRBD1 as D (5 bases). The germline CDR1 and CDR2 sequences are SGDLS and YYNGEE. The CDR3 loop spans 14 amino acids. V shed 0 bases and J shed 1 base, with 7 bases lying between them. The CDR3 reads CASSVGGQNTEAFF. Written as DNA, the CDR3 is TGTGCCAGCAGCGTAGGAGGACAGAACACTGAAGCTTTCTTT. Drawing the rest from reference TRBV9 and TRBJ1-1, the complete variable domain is DSGVTQTPKHLITATGQRVTLRCSPRSGDLSVYWYQQSLDQGLQFLIQYYNGEERAKGNILERFSAQQFPDLHSELNLSSLELGDSALYFCASSVGGQNTEAFFGQGTRLTVV.

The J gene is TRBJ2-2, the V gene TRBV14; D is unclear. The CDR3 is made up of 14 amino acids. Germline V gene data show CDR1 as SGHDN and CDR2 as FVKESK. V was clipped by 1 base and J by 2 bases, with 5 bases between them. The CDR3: CASSQATNTGELFF. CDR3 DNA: TGTGCCAGCAGCCAAGCAACAAACACCGGGGAGCTGTTTTTT.

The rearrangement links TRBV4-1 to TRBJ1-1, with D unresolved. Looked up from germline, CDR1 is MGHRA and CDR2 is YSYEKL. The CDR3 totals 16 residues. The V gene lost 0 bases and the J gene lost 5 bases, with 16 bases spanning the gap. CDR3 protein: CASSQDIAGSWTEAFF. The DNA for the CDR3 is TGCGCCAGCAGCCAAGATATCGCGGGTTCGTGGACTGAAGCTTTCTTT.

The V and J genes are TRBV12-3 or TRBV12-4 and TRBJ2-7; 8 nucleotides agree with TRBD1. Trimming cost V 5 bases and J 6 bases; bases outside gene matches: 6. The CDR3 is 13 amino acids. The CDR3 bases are TGTGCCAGCAGTCAAACAGGGGGGCGCGAGCAGTACTTC. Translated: CASSQTGGREQYF.

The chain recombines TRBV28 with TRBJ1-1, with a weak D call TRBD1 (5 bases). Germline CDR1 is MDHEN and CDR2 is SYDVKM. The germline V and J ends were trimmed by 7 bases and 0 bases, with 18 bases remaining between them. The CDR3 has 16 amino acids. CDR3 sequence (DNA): TGTGCCAGCACCTCAGGAGGGGCCAACATGAACACTGAAGCTTTCTTT. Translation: CASTSGGANMNTEAFF.